The source of this T cell receptor beta chain is a study of human T cells and chemical hapten exposure. TCRdb reanalysed the RACE reads using MiXCR and keeps one entry per CDR3 protein. The sample lists fewer than 50,000 distinct CDR3 sequences; over 7.5% were seen once. Findings and limits, study-wide: DPC sensitization produced no change in TCRs with frequency above 1 in 1000.

The sample's time point: patch test 3, about 24 weeks after DPC sensitization. Treatment specified: therapeutic diphenylcyclopropenone sensitization with weekly scalp DPC. Researchers extracted total RNA from unfractionated whole blood. This clonotype was counted many times. As yet, its antigen is unknown. V was clipped by 0 bases and J by 3 bases, with 2 bases between them. Germline V gene sequence: CDR1 SGHKS, CDR2 YYEKEE (reference sequence). This CDR3 has 12 amino acids. The source of this sequence is a man in his fifties or sixties with alopecia areata. Some clones in this sample may be carry-over from other donors' samples. V usage is TRBV5-5 and J usage is TRBJ2-3; D ambiguous. This specimen consisted of whole blood, obtained in connection with sensitization to the hapten diphenylcyclopropenone (DPC). CDR3 protein: CASSLETDTQYF. CDR3 nucleotides: TGTGCCAGCAGCTTGGAAACAGATACGCAGTATTTT.